Below are 9 T cell receptor beta chains sequenced from a single sample in a study of CD8+ T cells in alopecia areata. In each case, RNA was isolated and then reverse transcribed into cDNA as the sequencing template. Profiled with immunoSEQ multiplex PCR; TCRdb holds only in-frame clones, not every one. This sample has about 290,000 clones, with roughly 50% found just once. Treatment described: oral pan-JAK inhibitor, 5-10 mg twice daily. The source was CD4+ T cells sorted from blood, collected at week 24, from a patient treated with tofacitinib. These receptors were obtained from a human donor with alopecia areata.

This clone has more than one count but fewer than ten. The rearrangement links TRBV19 to TRBJ1-1; maybe TRBD1 (6 bases). The germline gives CDR1 LNHDA, CDR2 SQIVND (reference sequence). Trimming pared 5 bases from V and 0 bases from J, leaving 13 bases between. This CDR3 comprises 15 residues. The chain's CDR3 is CASSQQGAVNTEAFF. Here the CDR3 DNA reads TGTGCCAGTAGTCAACAGGGTGCGGTGAACACTGAAGCTTTCTTT.

This clone has only a few counts. The chain is built from TRBV5-6 and TRBJ2-4; no clear D. Germline loops: CDR1 SGHDT, CDR2 YYEEEE. CDR3 length equals 12 residues. Trimming removed 2 bases at V and 6 bases at J, with 6 bases between. CDR3 nucleotides: TGTGCCAGCAGCTTATGGGGAAACATTCAGTACTTC. This translates into CASSLWGNIQYF.

The J gene is TRBJ2-3, the V gene TRBV7-8; D gene uncertain. The V end was cut by 5 bases, the J end by 1 base, with 16 bases between. There are 16 residues in the CDR3. CDR1 SGHVS and CDR2 FQNEAQ come from the germline V gene. In DNA, the CDR3 is TGTGCCAGCAGCCCGGCCTGGAGTTCGGGCACAGATACGCAGTATTTT. It codes for CASSPAWSSGTDTQYF.

This clone was seen only a few times. Other DNA sequences in this specimen translate into the identical CDR3. The chain couples TRBV5-1 to TRBJ2-5; 12 bases line up with TRBD2. V was pared by 4 bases and J by 5 bases, with 3 bases of the junction left unmatched. Germline V gene data show CDR1 as SGHRS and CDR2 as YFSETQ. CDR3 length equals 14 residues. The CDR3 DNA reads as TGCGCCAGCAGCACCGGGACTAGCGGGGAGACCCAGTACTTC. Translating gives CASSTGTSGETQYF.

The chain couples TRBV27 to TRBJ2-6; 10 positions match TRBD1. The V gene end was trimmed by 3 bases and the J gene end by 0 bases; junction bases not matched to a gene: 8. Germline V gene sequence: CDR1 MNHEY, CDR2 SMNVEV (reference sequence). The CDR3 loop spans 19 amino acids. As DNA, the CDR3 is TGTGCCAGCAGTTTCCGGACAGGGGGACCCAGCTCTGGGGCCAACGTCCTGACTTTC. As protein: CASSFRTGGPSSGANVLTF.

The chain recombines TRBV30 with TRBJ1-2; TRBD1 might be the D (5 bases). The CDR3 length is 13 residues. V was clipped by 0 bases and J by 2 bases, with 7 bases between them. Germline values: CDR1 GTSNPN, CDR2 SVGIG (reference sequence). CDR3: CAWSVHRNYGYTF. DNA for the CDR3: TGTGCCTGGAGTGTACACAGGAACTATGGCTACACCTTC.

V is TRBV4-1 and J is TRBJ2-7, with 7 bases aligning to TRBD1. The germline V gene has CDR1 MGHRA and CDR2 YSYEKL. The CDR3 is 17 residues long. V trimming: 2 bases; J trimming: 1 base; junction bases outside the gene matches: 11. The chain's CDR3 is CASSQRYSGTESYEQYF. The CDR3 DNA sequence: TGCGCCAGCAGCCAAAGGTACTCCGGGACAGAATCCTACGAGCAGTACTTC.

This clone has just a few counts. The chain has TRBV2 and TRBJ2-7; TRBD1 agrees at 8 bases. The CDR3 length is 14 residues. J lost 3 bases, V lost 8 bases, and 9 bases had no gene match. Germline V gene lookup returns CDR1 SNHLY and CDR2 FYNNEI. CDR3 bases: TGTGCCAGCCACAACGGACAGGGAAGCTACGAGCAGTACTTC. Translating gives CASHNGQGSYEQYF.

This chain's CDR3 is CASSKRTGSDEQYF. CDR3 in DNA: TGTGCCAGCAGTAAGCGGACAGGGAGCGACGAGCAGTACTTC. The genes are TRBV27 and TRBJ2-7; the match to TRBD1 covers 8 bases. Trimming took 5 bases from V and 5 from J; bases not matched to a gene: 8. Germline CDR1 MNHEY, CDR2 SMNVEV (reference sequence). This CDR3 is built from 14 residues.